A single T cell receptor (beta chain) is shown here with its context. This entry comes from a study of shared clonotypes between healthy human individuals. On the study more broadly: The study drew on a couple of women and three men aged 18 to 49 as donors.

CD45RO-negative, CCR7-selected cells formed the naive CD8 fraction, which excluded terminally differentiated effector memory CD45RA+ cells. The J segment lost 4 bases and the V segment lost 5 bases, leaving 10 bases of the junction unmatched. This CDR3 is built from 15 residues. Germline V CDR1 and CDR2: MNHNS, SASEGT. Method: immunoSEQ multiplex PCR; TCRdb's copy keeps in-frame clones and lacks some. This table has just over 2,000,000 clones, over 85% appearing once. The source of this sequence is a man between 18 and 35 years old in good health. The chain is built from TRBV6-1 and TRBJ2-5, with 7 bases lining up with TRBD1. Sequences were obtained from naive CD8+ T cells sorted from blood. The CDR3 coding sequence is TGTGCCAGCAGTAAGGGGACAGAACGGGTAGAGACCCAGTACTTC. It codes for CASSKGTERVETQYF.